These 19 T cell receptor beta chains share one sample of origin, sequenced in a study of T-cell reconstitution after alpha-beta-depleted transplantation in children. A library of TCRbeta sequences, prepared with unique molecular identifiers, was generated. A single record per CDR3 protein comes from TCRdb applying MiXCR to the PCR reads. The data hold around 200,000 distinct CDR3 sequences, with 8.5% to 10% observed a single time. Sequenced here: PBMCs from the stem cell graft donor, sampled from the stem cell graft. These TCRs come from a human donor who donated a stem cell graft to a child with acute lymphoblastic leukemia.

This clonotype occurred many times. This chain links TRBV12-3 or TRBV12-4 with TRBJ2-7; D is possibly TRBD1 or TRBD2 (7 bases each). V was shortened by 4 bases and J by 7 bases, with 20 bases between the two germline ends. The CDR3 spans 15 residues. The CDR3 nucleotides read TGTGCCAGCAGTTGGGAGGGACAGCTATTGGGGGAGCAGTACTTC. The encoded protein is CASSWEGQLLGEQYF.

This clonotype has just a few counts. The chain carries TRBV12-3 or TRBV12-4 and TRBJ2-1, with a tentative D call TRBD2 (7 bases). V was clipped by 8 bases and J by 15 bases, with 20 bases between them. This CDR3 has 12 amino acids. CDR3: CASATGGAPPFF. Here the CDR3 DNA reads TGTGCCAGCGCTACTGGGGGGGCCCCCCCGTTCTTC.

A note on this clonotype: A much bigger clone sits one base away, suggesting this may be a read error. J is TRBJ1-1 and V is TRBV11-2; TRBD1 is a possible D gene (6 bases). The CDR3 runs to 14 residues. Germline V gives CDR1 SGHAT, CDR2 FQNNGV. V was shortened by 4 bases and J by 4 bases, with 13 bases between the two germline ends. The CDR3 DNA reads as TGTGCCAGCAGCTGGAGACAGGCTAGCACTGAAGCTTTCTTT. This codes for CASSWRQASTEAFF. Drawing the rest from reference TRBV11-2 and TRBJ1-1, the complete variable domain is EAGVAQSPRYKIIEKRQSVAFWCNPISGHATLYWYQQILGQGPKLLIQFQNNGVVDDSQLPKDRFSAERLKGVDSTLKIQPAKLEDSAVYLCASSWRQASTEAFFGQGTRLTVV.

The rearrangement uses TRBV7-2 and TRBJ2-5; D not resolved. The germline CDR1 and CDR2 sequences are SGHTA and FQGNSA. V was clipped by 2 bases and J by 7 bases, with 5 bases between them. The CDR3 is made up of 11 amino acids. The DNA for the CDR3 is TGTGCCAGCAGCTTAAGTGTGACCCAGTACTTC. It specifies CASSLSVTQYF.

The rearrangement links TRBV7-9 to TRBJ1-5; D is undetermined. Trimming pared 6 bases from V and 3 bases from J, leaving 15 bases between. Germline CDR1 is SEHNR and CDR2 is FQNEAQ (reference sequence). CDR3 length: 15 amino acids. CDR3 sequence: CASRQLGRDNQPQHF. For the CDR3, the DNA is TGTGCCAGCAGACAACTCGGGAGGGACAATCAGCCCCAGCATTTT.

This clonotype was picked up one time. This chain connects TRBV11-2 to TRBJ1-5; possible D gene TRBD1, 6 bases. CDR3 size: 16 residues. V lost 2 bases, J lost 1 base, and 12 bases lay in between. Germline CDR1 SGHAT, CDR2 FQNNGV. For the CDR3, the DNA is TGTGCCAGCAGCTTAATCGGGGGGACAAGCAATCAGCCCCAGCATTTT. Amino acids: CASSLIGGTSNQPQHF.

The table lists this clonotype with many counts. The CDR3 region has the DNA TGCGCCAGCAGCCAAGATGTAGGACAGACACCCCTCCACTTT. Its protein product is CASSQDVGQTPLHF. The rearrangement uses TRBV4-3 and TRBJ1-6; possibly TRBD1 for D (6 bases). The germline V gene encodes CDR1 LGHNA and CDR2 YSLEER. The V end was cut by 0 bases, the J end by 11 bases, with 11 bases between. The CDR3 sequence is 14 residues long.

This clonotype has ten or more counts. J is TRBJ2-4 and V is TRBV5-1; 11 nucleotides align to TRBD1. Germline CDR1 SGHRS, CDR2 YFSETQ. J lost 2 bases, V lost 4 bases, and 5 bases had no gene match. The CDR3 is 16 amino acids. CDR3 in DNA: TGCGCCAGCAGCCCCGGGACAGGGGGGTCCAAAAACATTCAGTACTTC. It codes for CASSPGTGGSKNIQYF.

This chain links TRBV12-3 or TRBV12-4 with TRBJ2-7; TRBD1 might be the D (5 bases). The V end was cut by 6 bases, the J end by 6 bases, with 18 bases between. This CDR3 is built from 14 residues. CDR3 in DNA: TGTGCCAGCAGCGAACAGGCAGGGATGAGCGAGCAGTACTTC. Translated: CASSEQAGMSEQYF.

The table lists this clonotype with a few counts. The chain employs TRBV2 and TRBJ2-5; 10 bases fit TRBD2. V shed 7 bases and J 1 base; nucleotides not matched to a gene: 6. The CDR3 sequence is 15 residues long. CDR1 is SNHLY, CDR2 FYNNEI, per germline. CDR3 DNA: TGTGCCAGCACCTCCCTAGCGGGGGCCCAAGAGACCCAGTACTTC. Its translation: CASTSLAGAQETQYF.

This clonotype was seen only a few times. This chain connects TRBV28 to TRBJ2-7, with TRBD1 matching 8 bases. The CDR3 is made up of 15 amino acids. V shed 6 bases, J shed 4 bases, and the junction held 11 bases outside the gene matches. Germline CDR1 is MDHEN and CDR2 is SYDVKM. DNA for the CDR3: TGTGCCAGCAGAGGAAGCAGGGGGCTCGTGTACGAGCAGTACTTC. Encoded protein: CASRGSRGLVYEQYF. The full variable domain, its missing parts supplied by reference TRBV28 and TRBJ2-7, is DVKVTQSSRYLVKRTGEKVFLECVQDMDHENMFWYRQDPGLGLRLIYFSYDVKMKEKGDIPEGYSVSREKKERFSLILESASTNQTSMYLCASRGSRGLVYEQYFGPGTRLTVT.

The chain combines TRBV20-1 with TRBJ2-4; maybe TRBD2 (6 bases). This CDR3 has 15 amino acids. The germline gives CDR1 DFQATT, CDR2 SNEGSKA (reference sequence). Trimming took off 0 bases at V and 1 base at J, with 10 bases between the two ends. CDR3 DNA: TGCAGTGCTAGAGACCCGGGGGTGGCCAAAAACATTCAGTACTTC. The encoded protein is CSARDPGVAKNIQYF.

J is TRBJ2-3 and V is TRBV7-8; D tentatively fits TRBD1 or TRBD2 (5 bases each). The ends were cut back, 3 bases at V and 5 bases at J, with 15 bases in the middle. The CDR3 is 15 amino acids. In germline, CDR1 is SGHVS, CDR2 FQNEAQ. Here the CDR3 DNA reads TGTGCCAGCAGCTTCACCCAGGGCCGGGGAGATACGCAGTATTTT. It translates to CASSFTQGRGDTQYF.

This clonotype appeared a few times. The chain links TRBV12-3 or TRBV12-4 to TRBJ1-2; maybe TRBD1 (6 bases). The V end lost 5 bases, the J end lost 2 bases, and 15 bases lay between the germline ends. The CDR3 is 15 amino acids. The CDR3 nucleotides read TGTGCCAGCAGTCCACTACAGGGCTTCAACTATGGCTACACCTTC. It is translated as CASSPLQGFNYGYTF.

To note about this clonotype: It may be a read error: a sequence one base away is much more abundant. The conserved phenylalanine or tryptophan is not found at the CDR3 terminus, so this likely reflects a read error. The V and J genes are TRBV12-3 or TRBV12-4 and TRBJ1-1; possibly TRBD1 for D (6 bases). This CDR3 is built from 10 residues. Trimming removed 5 bases from V and 11 bases from J, with 9 bases in between. CDR3 in amino acids: CASSAGEAFC. For the CDR3, the DNA is TGTGCCAGCAGTGCAGGGGAGGCTTTCTGT.

Ten or more counts support this clonotype. CDR3 amino acids: CASSFLEGSSYNEQFF. The CDR3 DNA follows: TGTGCCAGCAGCTTCCTTGAGGGCAGCTCCTACAATGAGCAGTTCTTC. The V and J genes are TRBV7-9 and TRBJ2-1; D is perhaps TRBD2 (5 bases). From germline, CDR1 is SEHNR and CDR2 FQNEAQ (reference sequence). The CDR3 covers 16 residues. The V end was cut by 3 bases, the J end by 0 bases, with 12 bases between.

Only a few counts were recorded for this clonotype. The J gene is TRBJ2-3, the V gene TRBV7-2, with TRBD2 matching 7 bases. Germline V gene data show CDR1 as SGHTA and CDR2 as FQGNSA. The junction had 5 bases not matched to a gene; V was cut back by 2 bases and J by 3 bases. The length of the CDR3 is 15 residues. The CDR3 DNA is TGTGCCAGCAGCTTATCGGGGGAGGGGACAGATACGCAGTATTTT. Encoded protein: CASSLSGEGTDTQYF.

This clonotype was seen repeatedly, ten times or more. The chain combines TRBV4-1 with TRBJ1-4, with a possible D match to TRBD1 (5 bases). CDR1 MGHRA and CDR2 YSYEKL come from the germline V gene. The germline V and J ends were trimmed by 0 bases and 8 bases, with 16 bases remaining between them. The CDR3 is 16 residues long. CDR3 DNA sequence: TGCGCCAGCAGCCAAGATCAATCAGACAGTAGGGAAAAACTGTTTTTT. This translates into CASSQDQSDSREKLFF.

This clonotype occurred many times. The chain couples TRBV5-1 to TRBJ2-7; 7 bases are shared with TRBD1. There are 14 residues in the CDR3. CDR1 and CDR2 (germline): SGHRS, YFSETQ. The V and J ends lost 0 bases and 5 bases, in that order; junction bases with no gene match: 5. The CDR3 DNA reads as TGCGCCAGCAGCTTGGAGGGGACAGATAACGAGCAGTACTTC. Translation: CASSLEGTDNEQYF.